This passage covers 29 T cell receptor beta chains from one sample sequenced in a study of cytomegalovirus exposure and HLA in healthy donors. Researchers ran the PCR with 60 Vbeta and 13 Jbeta primers. Only in-frame clones appear in the TCRdb table, and some are missing; sequencing was by immunoSEQ multiplex PCR. The profile shows tens of thousands of clones, under 80% of them singletons. Sequenced sample: PBMCs. These receptor sequences come from a man aged 55-75 years in good health and CMV-seropositive.

The chain couples TRBV5-1 to TRBJ1-1; D possibly corresponds to TRBD1 (6 bases). Trimming removed 7 bases at V and 1 base at J, with 20 bases between. CDR3 length equals 16 residues. Germline values: CDR1 SGHRS, CDR2 YFSETQ. The CDR3 here is CASAFRSQGRNTEAFF. As DNA, the CDR3 is TGCGCCAGCGCATTCCGGTCCCAGGGGAGGAACACTGAAGCTTTCTTT.

This clone is a singleton in its sample. This sequence joins TRBV6-5 and TRBJ1-1; D is unresolved. This CDR3 is built from 13 residues. CDR1 is MNHEY and CDR2 is SVGAGI in the germline V gene. The V and J ends lost 6 bases and 3 bases respectively, with 11 bases between them. The CDR3 bases are TGTGCCAGCAGGAGAGGGAAGGACACTGAAGCTTTCTTT. Its protein is CASRRGKDTEAFF.

J is TRBJ2-7 and V is TRBV4-3; weak D call: TRBD1 (6 bases). CDR1 is LGHNA and CDR2 is YSLEER in the germline V gene. This CDR3 region has 15 residues. V lost 4 bases, J lost 2 bases, and 15 bases lay in between. CDR3 sequence: CASSLTTGSAYEQYF. DNA of the CDR3: TGCGCCAGCAGCCTGACGACAGGCAGCGCCTACGAGCAGTACTTC.

This clone was observed a handful of times. The chain is built from TRBV10-1 and TRBJ1-5, with 12 bases that match TRBD1. This CDR3 spans 16 amino acids. V lost 3 bases to trimming and J lost 5 bases; unmatched junction nucleotides: 5. Germline V lookup: CDR1 WNHNN, CDR2 SYGVQD (reference sequence). The DNA of the CDR3 is TGCGCCAGCAGTGAATGGGACAGGGGGCAACATCAGCCCCAGCATTTT. This sequence encodes CASSEWDRGQHQPQHF.

This clone was seen a few times. The chain links TRBV19 to TRBJ2-2, with TRBD2 matching over 9 bases. This CDR3 is 19 amino acids long. In germline, CDR1 is LNHDA, CDR2 SQIVND (reference sequence). V lost 7 bases to trimming and J lost 4 bases; unmatched junction nucleotides: 19. CDR3 amino acids: CASTPFWLAGRGGTGELFF. DNA of the CDR3: TGTGCCAGTACCCCATTTTGGCTAGCGGGACGAGGGGGCACCGGGGAGCTGTTTTTT.

A word on this clone: This sample also contains other DNA sequences that code for the same CDR3. The CDR3 DNA follows: TGTGCCAGCAGCGTAGACAGGGGATGGAATTCACCCCTCCACTTT. It translates to CASSVDRGWNSPLHF. V usage is TRBV9 and J usage is TRBJ1-6; 7 bases map to TRBD1. This CDR3 comprises 15 residues. Per germline, CDR1 SGDLS and CDR2 YYNGEE. Trimming at V came to 0 bases and at J to 7 bases, leaving 4 bases not matched to a gene.

The chain recombines TRBV19 with TRBJ2-3; the match to TRBD2 covers 7 bases. J gave up 2 bases and V 1 base, and 6 bases lay outside the gene matches. The germline gives CDR1 LNHDA, CDR2 SQIVND (reference sequence). This CDR3 comprises 16 residues. The CDR3 nucleotides read TGTGCCAGTAGTATAGGGGCTAGCGGAATCACAGATACGCAGTATTTT. As protein: CASSIGASGITDTQYF. The whole variable domain, remainder taken from reference TRBV19 and TRBJ2-3, is DGGITQSPKYLFRKEGQNVTLSCEQNLNHDAMYWYRQDPGQGLRLIYYSQIVNDFQKGDIAEGYSVSREKKESFPLTVTSAQKNPTAFYLCASSIGASGITDTQYFGPGTRLTVL.

The V call is TRBV5-1, the J call TRBJ1-2; no firm D call. There are 13 residues in the CDR3. Trimming removed 4 bases from V and 4 bases from J, with 11 bases in between. Germline V gene data show CDR1 as SGHRS and CDR2 as YFSETQ. CDR3 in amino acids: CASSLGEPYGYTF. CDR3 DNA: TGCGCCAGCAGCCTGGGTGAGCCCTATGGCTACACCTTC.

This clone was counted a few times. The chain couples TRBV10-2 to TRBJ2-7; D gene uncertain. Germline V CDR1 and CDR2: WSHSY, SAAADI. V was pared by 2 bases and J by 2 bases, with 10 bases between. This CDR3 region has 14 residues. CDR3 DNA: TGCGCCAGCAGTGAGCTGGCTTACCCCTACGAGCAGTACTTC. Protein sequence: CASSELAYPYEQYF.

To note about this clone: One end of the junction does not line up with germline, which may come from a read error. V gene TRBV7-9 combines with J gene TRBJ2-1, with D tentatively TRBD2 (6 bases). CDR1 is SEHNR, CDR2 FQNEAQ, per germline (reference sequence). This CDR3 is built from 13 residues. The CDR3 sequence: CSSSRDFSNEQFF. The CDR3 nucleotides read TGTTCCAGCAGCCGGGACTTCTCCAATGAGCAGTTCTTC. Based on the CDR3 plus reference TRBV7-9 and TRBJ2-1, the full variable domain is DTGVSQNPRHKITKRGQNVTFRCDPISEHNRLYWYRQTLGQGPEFLTYFQNEAQLEKSRLLSDRFSAERPKGSFSTLEIQRTEQGDSAMYLCSSSRDFSNEQFFGPGTRLTVL.

V gene TRBV2 combines with J gene TRBJ2-5; possibly TRBD1 for D (5 bases). The end of the DNA aligns better with TRBJ2-7, so the J call may be wrong. This CDR3 is built from 16 residues. Per germline, CDR1 SNHLY and CDR2 FYNNEI. The CDR3: CASSESDSTNMYEQYF. The CDR3 bases are TGTGCCAGCAGTGAATCTGACAGTACGAATATGTACGAGCAGTACTTC.

The chain is built from TRBV28 and TRBJ2-1, with 11 bases that match TRBD2. CDR3 length: 13 amino acids. The J segment lost 9 bases and the V segment lost 5 bases, leaving 3 bases of the junction unmatched. The germline CDR1 and CDR2 sequences are MDHEN and SYDVKM. The CDR3 sequence is CASSRTSGSEQFF. DNA of the CDR3: TGTGCCAGCAGTCGTACTAGCGGGAGTGAGCAGTTCTTC.

The chain has TRBV13 and TRBJ1-1, with D uncertain. The CDR3 runs to 13 residues. V was pared by 5 bases and J by 0 bases, with 7 bases between. Germline V gene data show CDR1 as PRHDT and CDR2 as FYEKMQ (reference sequence). CDR3 DNA sequence: TGTGCCAGCAGCAATTTTATGAACACTGAAGCTTTCTTT. Protein sequence: CASSNFMNTEAFF.

This chain joins TRBV7-9 and TRBJ2-2; 7 bases are shared with TRBD1. The CDR3 runs to 19 residues. V lost 1 base and J lost 4; bases outside the gene matches: 15. The germline V gene encodes CDR1 SEHNR and CDR2 FQNEAQ (reference sequence). The CDR3 is CASSLEGSEQGLSTGELFF. For the CDR3, the DNA is TGTGCCAGCAGCTTAGAAGGTAGTGAACAGGGGTTATCCACCGGGGAGCTGTTTTTT.

The V and J genes are TRBV11-2 and TRBJ2-1; D is undetermined. Germline-derived CDR1 and CDR2 are SGHAT and FQNNGV. V gave up 1 base and J gave up 4 bases, with 8 bases separating them. The CDR3 extends over 14 amino acids. The CDR3 reads CASSLAGSYNEQFF. For the CDR3, the DNA is TGTGCCAGCAGCTTAGCCGGTAGTTACAATGAGCAGTTCTTC.

The genes are TRBV4-2 and TRBJ2-7; 9 bases agree with TRBD2. The length of the CDR3 is 15 residues. Germline V gives CDR1 LGHNA, CDR2 YNFKEQ. The J segment lost 3 bases and the V segment lost 1 base, leaving 4 bases of the junction unmatched. In nucleotides, the CDR3 is TGTGCCAGCAGCCAAGGTGTAGCGGGGGACTACGAGCAGTACTTC. Amino acid sequence: CASSQGVAGDYEQYF.

The chain has TRBV10-2 and TRBJ2-1; unclear D gene. The CDR3 totals 12 residues. Trimming took 0 bases from V and 9 from J, leaving 6 bases between them. CDR1 and CDR2 from the germline V gene are WSHSY and SAAADI. CDR3 DNA: TGCGCCAGCAGTGAGTCGAGTAGTGAGCAGTTCTTC. Translated, it gives CASSESSSEQFF.

This chain links TRBV4-3 with TRBJ2-2; TRBD1 aligns across 7 bases. Germline V CDR1 and CDR2: LGHNA, YSLEER. With V trimmed by 0 bases and J by 6 bases, 4 bases remained unmatched. This CDR3 has 15 residues. Here the CDR3 DNA reads TGCGCCAGCAGCCAAGATCGGCAGGGGGCCGGGGAGCTGTTTTTT. Translating it yields CASSQDRQGAGELFF.

The gene calls are TRBV11-3 and TRBJ1-5; 8 bases line up with TRBD1. Germline CDR1 reads SGHNT; CDR2 reads YENEEA. V gave up 4 bases and J gave up 7 bases; unmatched junction bases: 3. This CDR3 has 13 residues. CDR3 in amino acids: CASSSDRGQPQHF. In DNA, the CDR3 is TGTGCCAGCAGCTCAGACAGGGGCCAGCCCCAGCATTTT.

J is TRBJ2-6 and V is TRBV6-1; 8 bases are a match to TRBD1. V dropped 4 bases and J dropped 1; count of bases not matched to a gene: 0. Germline values: CDR1 MNHNS, CDR2 SASEGT. The CDR3 covers 15 residues. CDR3 region: CASSGQGSGANVLTF. The CDR3 nucleotides are TGTGCCAGCAGTGGACAGGGGTCTGGGGCCAACGTCCTGACTTTC.

This rearrangement joins TRBV27 to TRBJ2-7, with D possibly TRBD1 on 5 matching bases. V lost 0 bases, J lost 4 bases, and 10 bases lay in between. CDR1 is MNHEY, CDR2 SMNVEV, per germline (reference sequence). CDR3 size: 14 residues. The CDR3 reads CASSLSIRTYEQYF. In DNA, the CDR3 is TGTGCCAGCAGTTTATCGATTCGGACATACGAGCAGTACTTC.

This clone appeared a few times. CDR3 sequence (DNA): TGTGCCAGTCTACAGGGCTATGAGCAGTTCTTC. Translating gives CASLQGYEQFF. The rearrangement joins TRBV6-6 to TRBJ2-1; D possibly corresponds to TRBD1 (6 bases). Trimming shortened V by 9 bases and J by 8 bases, and 11 bases separated the two germline ends. The CDR3 runs 11 residues. Germline-derived CDR1 and CDR2 are MNHNY and SVGAGI (reference sequence).

The chain carries TRBV9 and TRBJ2-1; 9 bases are a match to TRBD2. V was clipped by 4 bases and J by 4 bases; unmatched bases: 9. This CDR3 has 16 amino acids. Germline loops: CDR1 SGDLS, CDR2 YYNGEE. The CDR3 DNA reads TGTGCCAGCAGCACCCAGGCGGGGGGGCAGTACAATGAGCAGTTCTTC. It encodes CASSTQAGGQYNEQFF.

This clone was counted between two and nine times. The chain recombines TRBV28 with TRBJ2-2, with 10 bases identical to TRBD1. The V gene end was trimmed by 2 bases and the J gene end by 3 bases; junction bases not matched to a gene: 6. Germline CDR1 and CDR2: MDHEN and SYDVKM. This CDR3 contains 17 residues. CDR3 amino acids: CASSLIVGTGDTGELFF. In nucleotides, the CDR3 is TGTGCCAGCAGTTTAATTGTAGGGACAGGGGACACCGGGGAGCTGTTTTTT.

This chain uses TRBV5-1 with TRBJ2-3, with 8 bases lining up with TRBD2. Germline V gene sequence: CDR1 SGHRS, CDR2 YFSETQ. J was trimmed by 0 bases and V by 4 bases; bases with no gene match: 16. The CDR3 contains 19 residues. This CDR3 is CASSPKSREGFSSTDTQYF. The CDR3 DNA sequence: TGCGCCAGCAGCCCCAAGTCACGGGAGGGGTTTTCTAGCACAGATACGCAGTATTTT.

V usage is TRBV4-3 and J usage is TRBJ2-5; the match to TRBD2 covers 9 bases. The CDR3 has 16 residues. Germline-derived CDR1 and CDR2 are LGHNA and YSLEER. With 4 bases clipped from V and 5 bases from J, the junction kept 11 bases outside the gene matches. CDR3 region: CASSPAGGLLGETQYF. DNA for the CDR3: TGCGCCAGCAGCCCTGCGGGAGGGCTCCTCGGGGAGACCCAGTACTTC.

The chain employs TRBV7-2 and TRBJ1-2; 11 bases align to TRBD1. The length of the CDR3 is 15 residues. V lost 5 bases and J lost 8; bases outside the gene matches: 10. From germline, CDR1 is SGHTA and CDR2 FQGNSA. CDR3 DNA: TGTGCCAGCAGCCCCTCCTGGACAGGGGGCAGAGGCTACACCTTC. Translation gives CASSPSWTGGRGYTF.

This clone is a singleton in its sample. The rearrangement uses TRBV28 and TRBJ2-3; possibly TRBD2 for D (6 bases). From germline, CDR1 is MDHEN and CDR2 SYDVKM. Trimming took off 9 bases at V and 5 bases at J, with 21 bases between the two ends. The CDR3 totals 15 residues. This chain's CDR3 is CASIRDSKFVDTQYF. Here the CDR3 DNA reads TGTGCCAGTATCCGGGACTCCAAATTCGTAGATACGCAGTATTTT. The full variable domain, completed using reference TRBV28 and TRBJ2-3, is DVKVTQSSRYLVKRTGEKVFLECVQDMDHENMFWYRQDPGLGLRLIYFSYDVKMKEKGDIPEGYSVSREKKERFSLILESASTNQTSMYLCASIRDSKFVDTQYFGPGTRLTVL.

This clone was seen a handful of times. The CDR3, as DNA: TGTGCCAGCAGCGGAATTCGGGACTGGCCTGAACCCGGGGAGCTGTTTTTT. This codes for CASSGIRDWPEPGELFF. The chain employs TRBV5-4 and TRBJ2-2; weak D call: TRBD2 (6 bases). This CDR3 has 17 residues. The germline CDR1 and CDR2 sequences are SGHNT and YYREEE (reference sequence). The V end was cut by 4 bases, the J end by 6 bases, with 22 bases between.